The subject of this entry is one TCR beta chain. Its specific antigen is unknown. Base quality data are lacking; no much larger clone is found one base away. Genomic DNA was extracted from sorted cells with the Quick-DNA Microprep Kit. Amplification of TCRbeta DNA was done with the immunoSEQ hsTCRbeta kit, following the protocol from the manufacturer. An Illumina MiSeq instrument was used to sequence the TCRbeta libraries. On the study's bioinformatics: Removing out-of-frame sequences left 2,204,828 distinct TCRbeta sequences, an average of around 67,000 per individual. Two values were used to score each individual: the count of 150 to 200 previously reported CMV-associated TCRbeta sequences and the total count of productive distinct TCRbeta sequences. A beta-binomial model was reimplemented in Python, and random forests from scikit-learn, run with default parameters, were trained on data from the US cohort. On the Belgian cohort, classifier performance was reported as the median AUC, along with percentile confidence intervals, across 10,000 bootstrap iterations. The table was pulled from immuneACCESS by TCRdb, which kept in-frame rearrangements only. Such tables lose some clones; where checked, under half of the loss comes from unresolved V genes, and the rest has no known cause. Clone size and the V and J calls come from that table; the DNA yielded D and trimming. The sample table shows 40,000 to 55,000 clones, and about 83% are seen once. Of the sample, roughly 2% is held by the ten largest clones.

This specimen belongs to a study of memory CD4+ T cells and cytomegalovirus serostatus (dated by TCRdb to the late 2010s). About the study as a whole: The approximately 35 healthy Belgian adults in the cohort included 9 who were CMV seropositive and 24 who were CMV seronegative. The study sequenced CD4+ memory TCRbeta repertoires of a Belgian cohort with known cytomegalovirus serostatus to replicate a published TCR-based CMV serostatus classifier.

A FACSAria II was used to sort memory CD4+ T cells, defined as single viable CD3+CD4+CD8-CD45RO+ cells. CMV serostatus was assessed using a Roche Elecsys assay, by which serum IgG against CMV pp150, pp28, p38 and p52 was detected. Once the samples were thawed, total CD4+ T cells were enriched through positive selection using CD4 magnetic microbeads. The samples came from a different study that was designed specifically to examine the CD4+ T cell memory repertoire. Peripheral blood mononuclear cells were isolated and cryopreserved according to standard operating procedures, and serum was stored at -80 degrees C. The staining relied on CD3-PerCP (BW264/56), CD4-APC (RPA-T4), CD45RO-PE (UCHT1) and CD8-Pacific Orange (3B5) antibodies, and Sytox blue was used to exclude non-viable cells. Its CDR3 holds 14 amino acids, cysteine through phenylalanine. Only the CDR3 DNA stays, 42 bases, in frame from base 1. Based on the germline V gene (reference sequence), the CDR1 and CDR2 sequences are SEHNR and FQNEAQ. The germline ends are 6 bases apart after V is trimmed by 0 bases and J by 1 base.

What the work shows at the level of the full study, not this receptor alone: Of 150 to 200 previously reported CMV-associated TCRbeta sequences, approximately 64 appeared in the CD4+ memory repertoires, each in one to five individuals. Only CD4+CD45RO+ memory cells were sequenced, in contrast to the original study, in which naive and memory CD4+ and CD8+ populations were covered. For predicting CMV serostatus, the median bootstrapped AUC was about 0.96 using the original framework and approximately 0.91 using a US-trained random forest. The results were read as suggesting that the CMV-associated TCR signature is, for the most part, present in the CD4+ memory repertoire. A median bootstrapped AUC of around 0.95 with a 95% CI of 0.76-1.00 was achieved on the Belgian cohort by the original-framework classifier.

The chain links TRBV7-9 with TRBJ1-2; the D gene identity is not certain. Sequences were obtained from memory CD4+ T cells from blood. This TCR was sampled from an adult in good health and CMV-seropositive. At the DNA level, the sequence is TGTGCCAGCAGCTTAGCGGCGGGTAACTATGGCTACACCTTC. This codes for CASSLAAGNYGYTF.